This T cell receptor beta chain appears in the sequencing data of a study of CD8+CD57+ T cells in acquired aplastic anemia. Whole-study context: Quantities of DNA derived from sorted CD4+ and CD8+ cells averaged around 3 ug.

The junction had 7 bases not matched to a gene; V was cut back by 4 bases and J by 9 bases. Germline-derived CDR1 and CDR2 are MNHEY and SVGAGI. This CDR3 has 13 residues. According to the study, genomic DNA was the template for TCR beta VDJ and CDR3 profiling. From the reads, TCRdb called clonotypes with MiXCR, one entry per CDR3 protein. The sample shows 200,000 to 250,000 distinct CDR3 sequences, roughly 35% of them seen only once. Points on this clonotype: Given a much more abundant clone one base away, this may be a read error.

The V call is TRBV6-5, the J call TRBJ1-2, with 8 positions matching TRBD1. Sequencing was done on a sample of sorted CD4+, CD8+, or CD8+CD57+ T cells (not recorded which) from PBMCs. The source of this sequence is a human donor in good health, serving as a control. CDR3 bases: TGTGCCAGCAGTTCGGCAGGGGGCGCGAGCTACACCTTC. It codes for CASSSAGGASYTF.